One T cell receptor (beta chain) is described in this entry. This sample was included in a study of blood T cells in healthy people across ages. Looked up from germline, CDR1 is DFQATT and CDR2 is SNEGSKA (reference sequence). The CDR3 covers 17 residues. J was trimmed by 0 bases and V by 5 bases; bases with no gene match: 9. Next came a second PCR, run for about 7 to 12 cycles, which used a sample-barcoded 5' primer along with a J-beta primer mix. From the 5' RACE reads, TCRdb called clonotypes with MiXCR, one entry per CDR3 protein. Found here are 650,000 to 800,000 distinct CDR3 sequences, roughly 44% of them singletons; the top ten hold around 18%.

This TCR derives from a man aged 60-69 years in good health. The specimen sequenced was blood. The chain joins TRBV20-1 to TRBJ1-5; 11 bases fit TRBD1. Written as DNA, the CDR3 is TGCAGTGCTTTTACCCCGGGACAGGGGGATAGCAATCAGCCCCAGCATTTT. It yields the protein CSAFTPGQGDSNQPQHF.